This TCR beta chain stems from a study of PD-1 blockade in classical Hodgkin lymphoma. CDR1 and CDR2 (germline): MDHEN, SYDVKM. Trimming left V 5 bases short and J 2 bases short, with 13 bases between. This CDR3 comprises 15 residues. This sample's time point: cycle 4 day 1 (C4D1), after 6 weeks of nivolumab. Every single patient, without exception, relapsed after autologous stem cell transplantation, and brentuximab vedotin exposure varied. Patients' outcomes at their best amounted to complete response, partial response or progressive disease. TCRdb keeps only in-frame clones here, not all; method: immunoSEQ multiplex PCR. The data hold tens of thousands of clones, with about nine tenths observed a single time.

The chain recombines TRBV28 with TRBJ1-5, with D perhaps matching TRBD1 (6 bases). The sequences come from peripheral blood mononuclear cells (PBMCs), collected before the fourth cycle of nivolumab. This sequence was found in a human donor with classical Hodgkin lymphoma. This CDR3 is CASSTGGTGNQPQHF. As DNA, the CDR3 is TGTGCCAGCAGTACCGGGGGCACTGGCAATCAGCCCCAGCATTTT.